A single sample gave rise to the 18 T cell receptor beta chains below, sequenced in a study of regulatory T cells in long-lasting Graves disease. Documented time point: persistent/refractory GD, antithyroid drugs over 5 years with positive TRAb. From RNA extracted from PBMCs, the TCR library was made. Construction of TCR beta libraries relied on iRepertoire HTBI primers and on Arm-PCR targeting CDR3 regions. TCRdb processed the multiplex PCR reads anew with MiXCR; each CDR3 protein has one entry. Among about 470,000 distinct CDR3 sequences listed, 20% to 25% were seen once. The sequences come from peripheral blood mononuclear cells (PBMCs), collected when the disease was refractory, from a patient treated with antithyroid drugs. These receptors all come from a female donor with Graves disease.

With respect to this clonotype: A read error may explain this, as a much larger clone is one base away. The chain carries TRBV6-2 or TRBV6-3 and TRBJ1-1, with 9 nucleotides matching TRBD1. The CDR3 consists of 15 residues. Germline-derived CDR1 and CDR2 are MNHEY and SVGEGT. CDR3 coding DNA: TGTGCCAGCAGTGAGGACAGGGGATGGTCCACTGGAGCTTTCTTT. It translates to CASSEDRGWSTGAFF.

The chain recombines TRBV7-9 with TRBJ2-4; 10 bases align to TRBD1. The CDR3 contains 14 residues. Germline trimming cut 4 bases from V and 8 bases from J; bases unmatched to any gene: 5. Germline values: CDR1 SEHNR, CDR2 FQNEAQ (reference sequence). The CDR3 nucleotides are TGTGCCAGCAGCTGGGACAGGGGCGAGGACATTCAGTACTTC. Amino acids: CASSWDRGEDIQYF.

This clonotype occurred a few times. In DNA form, the CDR3 reads TGTGCCAGCAGCCCCCTCCCGGCCTTCTTGTACGACAATGAGCAGTTCTTC. This gives the protein CASSPLPAFLYDNEQFF. The chain employs TRBV7-9 and TRBJ2-1; D gene uncertain. Trimming pared 5 bases from V and 5 bases from J, leaving 22 bases between. Germline CDR1 is SEHNR and CDR2 is FQNEAQ (reference sequence). The CDR3 length is 17 residues.

The chain employs TRBV20-1 and TRBJ1-1; D uncertain. The germline V gene encodes CDR1 DFQATT and CDR2 SNEGSKA (reference sequence). Trimming removed 0 bases at V and 4 bases at J, with 15 bases between. This CDR3 region has 15 residues. The CDR3 sequence: CSARDGYSASTEAFF. CDR3 coding DNA: TGCAGTGCTAGAGATGGGTATTCGGCGAGCACTGAAGCTTTCTTT.

This clonotype was picked up many times. The V gene is TRBV5-1, the J gene TRBJ2-7, with TRBD2 matching over 13 bases. J lost 6 bases, V lost 7 bases, and 7 bases had no gene match. Germline-derived CDR1 and CDR2 are SGHRS and YFSETQ. The CDR3 has 14 amino acids. In DNA, the CDR3 is TGCGCCAGCTCCCGGACTAGCGGGAGCCTCGAGCAGTACTTC. Protein: CASSRTSGSLEQYF.

This clonotype showed up many times. The CDR3 DNA sequence: TGTGCCAGCAGCTTATTAGCGTCCGAGCAGTACTTC. It translates to CASSLLASEQYF. The chain employs TRBV7-9 and TRBJ2-7; tentatively, D is TRBD2 (5 bases). The CDR3 runs 12 residues. Deletions cut 2 bases from V and 6 bases from J, with 8 bases between. Germline CDR1 is SEHNR and CDR2 is FQNEAQ (reference sequence).

At least ten counts were recorded for this clonotype. The V and J genes are TRBV6-1 and TRBJ2-2; TRBD1 aligns across 10 bases. Germline lookup yields CDR1 MNHNS and CDR2 SASEGT. The CDR3 spans 19 residues. Trimming at V came to 2 bases and at J to 7 bases, leaving 16 bases not matched to a gene. The DNA for the CDR3 is TGTGCCAGCAGTGAATTCTTTCGTACGGGGACAGGGGAGGACGGGGAGCTGTTTTTT. Residues: CASSEFFRTGTGEDGELFF.

V is TRBV25-1 and J is TRBJ2-2, with D perhaps assigned TRBD1 or TRBD2 (5 bases each). Trimming took off 8 bases at V and 0 bases at J, with 10 bases between the two ends. From germline, CDR1 is MGHDK and CDR2 SYGVNS. CDR3 length: 14 amino acids. The CDR3 loop reads CASGTESNTGELFF. CDR3 coding DNA: TGTGCCAGCGGGACGGAATCGAACACCGGGGAGCTGTTTTTT.

This chain joins TRBV9 and TRBJ2-5; D gene ambiguous. The CDR3 runs 13 residues. Germline V gives CDR1 SGDLS, CDR2 YYNGEE. Trimming removed 3 bases at V and 4 bases at J, with 10 bases between. The CDR3 DNA reads as TGTGCCAGCAGCGAGAGGCCCGGAGAGACCCAGTACTTC. Its protein product is CASSERPGETQYF.

This CDR3 is CSARVGWASQETQYF. The CDR3, as DNA: TGCAGTGCTAGAGTGGGGTGGGCGTCACAAGAGACCCAGTACTTC. The gene calls are TRBV20-1 and TRBJ2-5; D ambiguous. The CDR3 has 15 amino acids. V was cut by 1 base and J by 2 bases, with 14 bases left in between. Germline V lookup: CDR1 DFQATT, CDR2 SNEGSKA (reference sequence).

This clonotype was seen repeatedly, ten times or more. V usage is TRBV6-1 and J usage is TRBJ2-5; D may be TRBD1 (6 bases). CDR3 length: 12 residues. Germline lookup yields CDR1 MNHNS and CDR2 SASEGT. With 7 bases removed from V and 1 base from J, the gap between germline ends came to 7 bases. The CDR3 is CASTDSQETQYF. The CDR3 nucleotides are TGTGCCAGCACGGACAGCCAAGAGACCCAGTACTTC.

This clonotype was seen a handful of times. The chain recombines TRBV7-6 with TRBJ2-3, with D possibly matching TRBD2 (5 bases). Germline assignment: CDR1 SGHVS and CDR2 FNYEAQ. Trimming shortened V by 6 bases and J by 5 bases, and 18 bases separated the two germline ends. The CDR3 consists of 15 residues. The CDR3 region has the DNA TGTGCCAGCAGAAGGACCTTCGGGGTTGAAGATACGCAGTATTTT. It is translated as CASRRTFGVEDTQYF.

This clonotype was seen many times. The J gene is TRBJ1-1, the V gene TRBV6-1; the D gene is possibly TRBD1 (6 bases). CDR1 and CDR2 from the germline V gene are MNHNS and SASEGT. This CDR3 is 14 amino acids long. The V end was cut by 2 bases, the J end by 3 bases, with 10 bases between. The CDR3 region is CASSELGAYTEAFF. The CDR3 DNA reads TGTGCCAGCAGTGAACTGGGGGCGTACACTGAAGCTTTCTTT.

The chain has TRBV20-1 and TRBJ1-5; TRBD1 matches 7 bases. This CDR3 is 14 amino acids long. Trimming at V came to 6 bases and at J to 1 base, leaving 6 bases not matched to a gene. The germline gives CDR1 DFQATT, CDR2 SNEGSKA (reference sequence). The CDR3 sequence is CSAKTGLSNQPQHF. The CDR3 DNA follows: TGCAGTGCAAAGACAGGGTTGAGCAATCAGCCCCAGCATTTT.

About this clonotype itself: This may be a read error, as it is one base from a much larger clone. The J gene is TRBJ2-7, the V gene TRBV5-6, with 7 bases matching TRBD1. CDR1 and CDR2 from the germline V gene are SGHDT and YYEEEE. The CDR3 contains 13 residues. The CDR3 is CASGTVGSYKQYF. CDR3 bases: TGTGCCAGCGGGACAGTCGGCTCCTACAAGCAGTACTTC.

This clonotype was counted ten times or more. J is TRBJ2-5 and V is TRBV2; maybe TRBD2 (5 bases). The CDR3 has 10 amino acids. The V and J ends lost 6 bases and 9 bases respectively, with 8 bases between them. CDR1 is SNHLY, CDR2 FYNNEI, per germline. The DNA for the CDR3 is TGTGCCAGCAGGAGGGTGGCCCAGTACTTC. This codes for CASRRVAQYF.

This clonotype was observed a handful of times. This chain's CDR3 is CASSNGQVYEQYF. Here the CDR3 DNA reads TGTGCCAGCAGTAACGGACAGGTCTACGAGCAGTACTTC. The rearrangement links TRBV6-1 to TRBJ2-7; the match to TRBD1 covers 7 bases. This CDR3 has 13 amino acids. Unmatched junction bases numbered 4, after V lost 5 bases and J lost 3 bases. Per the germline V gene, CDR1 is MNHNS and CDR2 is SASEGT.

This clonotype was detected a few times. The chain recombines TRBV30 with TRBJ2-7; D is perhaps TRBD1 (5 bases). The V end was cut by 5 bases, the J end by 2 bases, with 19 bases between. Germline V CDR1 and CDR2: GTSNPN, SVGIG (reference sequence). The CDR3 consists of 15 residues. The CDR3 here is CAWDPISGPPYEQYF. The CDR3 nucleotides read TGTGCCTGGGACCCTATTTCAGGGCCGCCCTACGAGCAGTACTTC.